This TCR beta chain was identified during a study of identical twins (dated by TCRdb to the mid-2010s). Describing the broader study: The study deep-sequenced TCR alpha and beta repertoires from monozygotic twins, unrelated adults of various ages and cord blood to test whether fetal clonotypes persist. To rule out contamination, replicate twin experiments were performed at different times with different library preparation protocols.

All donors were healthy Caucasians. The twin cohort consisted of three pairs of female monozygotic twins, all aged roughly 18 to 30 years. Miltenyi CD45RO+ enrichment and human naive T-cell isolation kits were used to isolate memory (CD45RO+) and naive T cells from PBMC. The library relied on 5' RACE. Reads for this sample came from an Illumina HiSeq 2000. A universal primer binding site was added through template switching, and the final cDNA carried a unique molecular identifier so that TCR cDNA molecules could be counted accurately. Specific primers in the conserved constant-segment region were used to synthesize first-strand cDNA for the TCR alpha and beta chains. Each cDNA library was double barcoded, with a SMART-Mk sample barcode plus Illumina barcodes, to control for contamination. TruSeq adapter sequences, together with Illumina sample barcodes, were added in two successive PCR steps. Sequencing of the TCR alpha and beta cDNA libraries was done on the Illumina HiSeq platform using custom primers. Concerning the study's data processing: MiGEC was used to process raw reads and extract unique molecular identifiers, and MiXCR was used to find CDR3 positions. For each individual, recombination models were inferred using an EM algorithm with the repgenHMM and IGoR tools. Shared clonotypes were analyzed with the tcR package in R, and sharing was normalized by the product of cloneset sizes. Out-of-frame nonproductive sequences were analyzed to study raw recombination free of thymic and clonal selection effects. Through fastp at Q25 and MiXCR, TCRdb rebuilt clones from the public reads, retaining in-frame beta chains. When rows share a CDR3 protein, they turn into one entry using the most common DNA and genes. Clone size and V and J calls follow TCRdb, not the original study. The sample table records under 300,000 distinct CDR3 sequences; about an eighth of these occur just once. Together, the top ten hold 3.5% to 5% of the sample.

The CDR3 runs 16 amino acids, cysteine and phenylalanine included. Only CDR3 DNA remains: 48 bases, in frame from the first base. From a lookup of the germline V gene (reference sequence), CDR1 and CDR2 are DFQATT and SNEGSKA. The junction carries 19 bases between V and J, which are trimmed by 0 bases and 7 bases respectively. On this clonotype: The target of this receptor is not known. Base qualities are not recorded, but no much larger clone differs from it by a single base.

General findings and caveats noted by the study authors: Excess twin sharing in beta out-of-frame sequences was weaker because fewer shared sequences lowered the signal-to-noise ratio. Fewer insertions were carried by abundant cord blood beta clonotypes; a weaker similar trend was observed in young adult naive repertoires, while no such trend was observed in memory repertoires. In monozygotic twins, out-of-frame TCR alpha sharing was systematically underestimated by recombination models, although the models agreed with sharing between unrelated individuals. Zero-insertion analyses could be partly confounded by invariant T cells such as MAIT and iNKT, although diverse VJ usage argued against such confounding for most clonotypes. Conclusions relied on cross-sectional statistical analysis, since the same donors could not be followed over many years. Compared with coincidental sharing between unrelated individuals, out-of-frame TCR alpha sequences shared between twins had an excess of sequences with low generation probability.

These records were also assigned to another study, of yellow fever vaccine responses in identical twins. The second study reports: The authors reported that the T cell response to vaccination in identical twins appeared partly convergent and partly personalized. In the study, vaccine-responding T cell clones were precisely tracked in identical twins.

Recombination connected TRBV20-1 to TRBJ2-1; no D gene call is confident. The receptor was derived from a woman under 30 in good health. Sequenced: memory (CD45RO+) T cells sorted from blood. What this sample's cell subset or site label stands for: CD45RO+ enriched T cells. The nucleotide sequence is given as TGCAGTGCTAGAGATCAGCGAGCGCCTCGGGTGAATGAGCAGTTCTTC. This codes for CSARDQRAPRVNEQFF.